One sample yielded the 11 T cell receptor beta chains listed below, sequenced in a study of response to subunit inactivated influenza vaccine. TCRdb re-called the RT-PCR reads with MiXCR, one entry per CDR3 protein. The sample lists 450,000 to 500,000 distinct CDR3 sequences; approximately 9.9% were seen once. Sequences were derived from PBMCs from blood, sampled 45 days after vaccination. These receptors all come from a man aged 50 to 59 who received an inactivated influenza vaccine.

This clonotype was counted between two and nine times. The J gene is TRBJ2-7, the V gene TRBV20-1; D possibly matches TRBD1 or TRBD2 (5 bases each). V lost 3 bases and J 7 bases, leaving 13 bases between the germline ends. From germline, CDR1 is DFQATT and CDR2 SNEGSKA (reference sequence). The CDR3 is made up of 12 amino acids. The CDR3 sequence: CSASVGTWEQYF. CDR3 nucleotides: TGCAGTGCTAGCGTGGGGACGTGGGAGCAGTACTTC.

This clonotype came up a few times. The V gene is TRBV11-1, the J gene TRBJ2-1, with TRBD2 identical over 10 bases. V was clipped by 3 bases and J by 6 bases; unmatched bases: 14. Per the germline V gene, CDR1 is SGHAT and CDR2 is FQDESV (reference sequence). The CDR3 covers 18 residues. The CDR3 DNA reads TGTGCCAGCAGCTTCGGGGCTAGCGGGAGAGTCGGAAGCAATGAGCAGTTCTTC. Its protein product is CASSFGASGRVGSNEQFF.

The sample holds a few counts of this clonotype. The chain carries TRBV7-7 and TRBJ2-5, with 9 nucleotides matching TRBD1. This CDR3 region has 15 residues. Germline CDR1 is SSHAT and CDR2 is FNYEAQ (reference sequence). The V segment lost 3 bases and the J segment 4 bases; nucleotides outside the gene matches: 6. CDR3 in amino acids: CASSFAATGGETQYF. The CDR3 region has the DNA TGTGCCAGCAGCTTTGCCGCGACAGGGGGAGAGACCCAGTACTTC.

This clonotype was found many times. CDR3 sequence: CSARALGQGASFSTDTQYF. In DNA form, the CDR3 reads TGCAGTGCTAGAGCCCTCGGACAGGGGGCATCTTTTAGCACAGATACGCAGTATTTT. The rearrangement links TRBV20-1 to TRBJ2-3; 11 bases line up with TRBD1. With 1 base clipped from V and 0 bases from J, the junction kept 12 bases outside the gene matches. CDR3 length equals 19 residues. Germline V lookup: CDR1 DFQATT, CDR2 SNEGSKA (reference sequence).

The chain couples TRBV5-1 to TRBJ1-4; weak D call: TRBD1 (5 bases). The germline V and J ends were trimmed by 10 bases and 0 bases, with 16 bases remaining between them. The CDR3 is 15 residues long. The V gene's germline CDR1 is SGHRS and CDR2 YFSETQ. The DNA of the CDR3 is TGCGCCTCCCGAGACAGTCTAGCAACTAATGAAAAACTGTTTTTT. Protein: CASRDSLATNEKLFF.

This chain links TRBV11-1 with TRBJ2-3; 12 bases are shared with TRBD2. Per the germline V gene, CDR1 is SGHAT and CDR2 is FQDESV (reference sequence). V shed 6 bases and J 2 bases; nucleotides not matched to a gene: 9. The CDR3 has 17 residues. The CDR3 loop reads CASSPTGLAGFTDTQYF. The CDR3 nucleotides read TGTGCCAGCAGTCCCACCGGACTAGCGGGATTCACAGATACGCAGTATTTT.

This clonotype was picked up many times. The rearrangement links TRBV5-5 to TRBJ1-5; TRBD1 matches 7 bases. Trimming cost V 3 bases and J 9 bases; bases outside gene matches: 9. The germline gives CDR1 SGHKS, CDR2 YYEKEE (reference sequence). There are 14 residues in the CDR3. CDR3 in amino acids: CASSSGTAGLPQHF. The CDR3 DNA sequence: TGTGCCAGCAGCTCGGGGACAGCCGGGTTGCCCCAGCATTTT. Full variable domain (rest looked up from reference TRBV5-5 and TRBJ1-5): DAGVTQSPTHLIKTRGQQVTLRCSPISGHKSVSWYQQVLGQGPQFIFQYYEKEERGRGNFPDRFSARQFPNYSSELNVNALLLGDSALYLCASSSGTAGLPQHFGDGTRLSIL.

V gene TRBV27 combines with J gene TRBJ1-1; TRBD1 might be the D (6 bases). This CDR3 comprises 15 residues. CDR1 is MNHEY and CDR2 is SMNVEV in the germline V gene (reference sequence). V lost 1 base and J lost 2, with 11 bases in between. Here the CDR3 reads CASSLFGGLNTEAFF. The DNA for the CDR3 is TGTGCCAGCAGTTTATTCGGGGGGCTTAACACTGAAGCTTTCTTT.

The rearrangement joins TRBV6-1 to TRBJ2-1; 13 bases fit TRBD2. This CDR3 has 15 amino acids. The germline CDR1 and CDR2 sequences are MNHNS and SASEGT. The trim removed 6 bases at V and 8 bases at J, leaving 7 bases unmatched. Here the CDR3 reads CASSRTSGSVHEQFF. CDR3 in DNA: TGTGCCAGCAGCCGGACTAGCGGGAGCGTCCATGAGCAGTTCTTC.

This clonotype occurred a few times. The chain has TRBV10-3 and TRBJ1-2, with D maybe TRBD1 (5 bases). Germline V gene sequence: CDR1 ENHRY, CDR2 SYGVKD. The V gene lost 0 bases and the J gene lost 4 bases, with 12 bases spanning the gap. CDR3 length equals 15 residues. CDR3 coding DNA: TGTGCCATCAGTGAGTCGGGGCAGGATGTCTATGGCTACACCTTC. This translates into CAISESGQDVYGYTF.

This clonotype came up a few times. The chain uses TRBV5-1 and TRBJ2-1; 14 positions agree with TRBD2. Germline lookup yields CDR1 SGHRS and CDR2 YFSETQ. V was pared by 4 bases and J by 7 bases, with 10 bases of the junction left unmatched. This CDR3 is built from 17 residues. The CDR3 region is CASSADPGTSGRNEQFF. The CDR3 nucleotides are TGCGCCAGCAGCGCCGACCCCGGGACTAGCGGGAGAAATGAGCAGTTCTTC.